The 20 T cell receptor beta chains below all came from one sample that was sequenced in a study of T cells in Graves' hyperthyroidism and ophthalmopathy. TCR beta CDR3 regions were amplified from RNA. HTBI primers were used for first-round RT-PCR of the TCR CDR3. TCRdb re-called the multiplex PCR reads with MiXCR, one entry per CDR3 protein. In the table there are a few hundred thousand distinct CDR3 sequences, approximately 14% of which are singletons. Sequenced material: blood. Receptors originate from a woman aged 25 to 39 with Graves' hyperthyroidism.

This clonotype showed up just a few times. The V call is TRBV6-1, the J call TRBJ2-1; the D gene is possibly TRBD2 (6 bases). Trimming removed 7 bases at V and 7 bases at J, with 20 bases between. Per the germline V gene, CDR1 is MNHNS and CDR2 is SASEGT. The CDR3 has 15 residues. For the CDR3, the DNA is TGTGCCAGCAAAGAGTCGGCGGGATCGGGGAATGAGCAGTTCTTC. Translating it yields CASKESAGSGNEQFF.

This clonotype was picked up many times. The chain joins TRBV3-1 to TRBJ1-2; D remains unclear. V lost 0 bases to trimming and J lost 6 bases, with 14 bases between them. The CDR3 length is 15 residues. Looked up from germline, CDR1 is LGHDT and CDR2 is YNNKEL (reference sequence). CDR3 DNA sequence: TGTGCCAGCAGCCAAGATCCAACGGGCTTCGATGGCTACACCTTC. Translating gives CASSQDPTGFDGYTF.

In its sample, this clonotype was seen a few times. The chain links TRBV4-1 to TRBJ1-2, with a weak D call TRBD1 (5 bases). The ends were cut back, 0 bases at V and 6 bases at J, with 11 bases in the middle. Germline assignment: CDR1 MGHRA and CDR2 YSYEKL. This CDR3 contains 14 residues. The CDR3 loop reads CASSQDIGVNGYTF. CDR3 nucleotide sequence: TGCGCCAGCAGCCAAGATATAGGGGTTAATGGCTACACCTTC.

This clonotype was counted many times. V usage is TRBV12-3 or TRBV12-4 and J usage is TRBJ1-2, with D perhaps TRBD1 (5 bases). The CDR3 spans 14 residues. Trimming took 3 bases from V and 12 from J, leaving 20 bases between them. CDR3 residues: CASSLGEGMGRDTF. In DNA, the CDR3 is TGTGCCAGCAGTTTGGGGGAGGGGATGGGGCGGGACACCTTC.

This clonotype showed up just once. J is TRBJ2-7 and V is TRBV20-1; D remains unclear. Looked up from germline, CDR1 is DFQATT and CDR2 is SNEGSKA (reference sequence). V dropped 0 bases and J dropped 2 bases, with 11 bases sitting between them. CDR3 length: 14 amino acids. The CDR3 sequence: CSAREGRKAYEQYF. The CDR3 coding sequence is TGCAGTGCTAGAGAAGGACGCAAGGCCTACGAGCAGTACTTC.

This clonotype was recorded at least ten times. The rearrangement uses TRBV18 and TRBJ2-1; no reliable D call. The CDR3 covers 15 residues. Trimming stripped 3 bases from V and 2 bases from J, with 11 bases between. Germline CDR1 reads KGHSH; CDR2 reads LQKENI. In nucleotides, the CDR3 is TGTGCCAGCTCACCGGAGCGACTCCCCTACAATGAGCAGTTCTTC. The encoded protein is CASSPERLPYNEQFF.

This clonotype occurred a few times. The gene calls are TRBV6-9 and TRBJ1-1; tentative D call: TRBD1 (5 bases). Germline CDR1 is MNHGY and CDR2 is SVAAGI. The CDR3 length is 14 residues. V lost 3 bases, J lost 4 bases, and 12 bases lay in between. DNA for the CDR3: TGTGCCAGCAGTTACCTGGGGGAGAGCACTGAAGCTTTCTTT. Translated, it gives CASSYLGESTEAFF.

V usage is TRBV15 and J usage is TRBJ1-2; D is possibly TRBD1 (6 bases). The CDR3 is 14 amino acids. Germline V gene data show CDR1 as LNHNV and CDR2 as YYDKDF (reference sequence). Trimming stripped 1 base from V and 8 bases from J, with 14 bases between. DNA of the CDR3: TGTGCCACCAGCAGAGTGATATCAGGGGAAGGCTACACCTTC. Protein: CATSRVISGEGYTF.

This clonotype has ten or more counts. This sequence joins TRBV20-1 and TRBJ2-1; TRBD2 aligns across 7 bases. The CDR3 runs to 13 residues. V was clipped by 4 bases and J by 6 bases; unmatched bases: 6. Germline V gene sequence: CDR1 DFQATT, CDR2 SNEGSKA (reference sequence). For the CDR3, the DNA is TGCAGTGCTACCAGGCGGGAGAGCAATGAGCAGTTCTTC. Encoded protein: CSATRRESNEQFF.

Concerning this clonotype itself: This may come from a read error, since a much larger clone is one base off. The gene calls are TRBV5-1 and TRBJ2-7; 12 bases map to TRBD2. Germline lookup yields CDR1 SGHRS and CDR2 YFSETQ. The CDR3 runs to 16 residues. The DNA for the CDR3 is TGTGCCAGCAGCCAAAGTACTAGCGGGAGGCAGGACGAGCGGTACTTC. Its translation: CASSQSTSGRQDERYF.

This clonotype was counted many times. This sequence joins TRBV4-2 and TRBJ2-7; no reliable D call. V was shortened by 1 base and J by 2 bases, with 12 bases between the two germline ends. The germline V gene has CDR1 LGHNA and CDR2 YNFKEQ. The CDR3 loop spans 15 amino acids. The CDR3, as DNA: TGTGCCAGCAGCCAAGGTCAGGAACAAGCCTACGAGCAGTACTTC. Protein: CASSQGQEQAYEQYF.

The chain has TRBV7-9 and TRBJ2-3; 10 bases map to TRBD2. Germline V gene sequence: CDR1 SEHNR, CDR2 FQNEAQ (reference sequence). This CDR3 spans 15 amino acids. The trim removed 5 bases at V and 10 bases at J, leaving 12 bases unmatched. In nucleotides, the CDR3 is TGTGCCAGCAGCCTGCAGCGGGAGGGCCTCGAGTCGCAGTATTTT. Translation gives CASSLQREGLESQYF.

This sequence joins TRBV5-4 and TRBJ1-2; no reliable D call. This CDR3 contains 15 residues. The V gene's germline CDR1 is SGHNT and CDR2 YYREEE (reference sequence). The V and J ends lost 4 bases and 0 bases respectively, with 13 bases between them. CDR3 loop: CASSGGNGANYGYTF. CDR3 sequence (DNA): TGTGCCAGCAGCGGCGGGAACGGAGCTAACTATGGCTACACCTTC.

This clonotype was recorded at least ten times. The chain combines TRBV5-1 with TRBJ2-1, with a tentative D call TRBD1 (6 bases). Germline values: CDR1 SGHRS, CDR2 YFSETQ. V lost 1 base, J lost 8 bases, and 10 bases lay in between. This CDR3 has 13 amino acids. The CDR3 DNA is TGCGCCAGCAGCTTGACAGGGTCCTATGAGCAGTTCTTC. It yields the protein CASSLTGSYEQFF. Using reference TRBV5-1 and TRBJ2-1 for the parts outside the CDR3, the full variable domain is KAGVTQTPRYLIKTRGQQVTLSCSPISGHRSVSWYQQTPGQGLQFLFEYFSETQRNKGNFPGRFSGRQFSNSRSEMNVSTLELGDSALYLCASSLTGSYEQFFGPGTRLTVL.

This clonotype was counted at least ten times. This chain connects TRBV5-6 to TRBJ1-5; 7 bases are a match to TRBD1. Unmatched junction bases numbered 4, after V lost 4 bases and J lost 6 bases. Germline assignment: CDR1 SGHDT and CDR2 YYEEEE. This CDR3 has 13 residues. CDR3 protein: CASSRDRVQPQHF. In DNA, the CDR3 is TGTGCCAGCAGCCGAGACAGGGTTCAGCCCCAGCATTTT.

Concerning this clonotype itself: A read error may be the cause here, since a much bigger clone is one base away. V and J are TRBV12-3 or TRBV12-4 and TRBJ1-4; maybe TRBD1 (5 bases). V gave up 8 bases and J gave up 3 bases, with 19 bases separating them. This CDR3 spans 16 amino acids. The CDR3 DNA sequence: TGTGCCAGCGGTATCTACACAGGACAATCTAATGAAAAACTGTTTTTT. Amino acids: CASGIYTGQSNEKLFF.

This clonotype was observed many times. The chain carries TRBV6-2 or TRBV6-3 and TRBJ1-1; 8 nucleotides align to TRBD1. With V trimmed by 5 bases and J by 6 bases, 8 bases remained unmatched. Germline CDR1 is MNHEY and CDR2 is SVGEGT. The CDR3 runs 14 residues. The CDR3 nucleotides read TGTGCCAGCAGTGGACAGGGTGAGCTTGCTGAAGCTTTCTTT. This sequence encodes CASSGQGELAEAFF.

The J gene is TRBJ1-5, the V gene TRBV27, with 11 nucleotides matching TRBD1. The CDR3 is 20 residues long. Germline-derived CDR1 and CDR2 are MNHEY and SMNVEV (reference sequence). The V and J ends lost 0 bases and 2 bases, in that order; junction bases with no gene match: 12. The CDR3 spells CASSLSGTGGRYGRNQPQHF. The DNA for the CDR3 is TGTGCCAGCAGTTTATCGGGGACAGGGGGTAGGTATGGGCGCAATCAGCCCCAGCATTTT.

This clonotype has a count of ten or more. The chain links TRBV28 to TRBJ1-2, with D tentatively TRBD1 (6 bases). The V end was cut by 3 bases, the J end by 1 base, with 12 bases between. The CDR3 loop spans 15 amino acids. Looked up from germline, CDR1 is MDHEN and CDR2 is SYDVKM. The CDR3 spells CASSFTGRNNYGYTF. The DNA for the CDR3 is TGTGCCAGCAGTTTTACAGGGAGAAATAACTATGGCTACACCTTC.

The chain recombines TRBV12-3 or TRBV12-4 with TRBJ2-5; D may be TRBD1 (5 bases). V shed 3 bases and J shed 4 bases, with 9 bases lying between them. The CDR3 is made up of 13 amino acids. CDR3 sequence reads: CASSLLDRETQYF. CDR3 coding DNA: TGTGCCAGCAGTTTGCTTGACAGAGAGACCCAGTACTTC.